The 19 T cell receptor beta chains below were found in one sample sequenced in a study of blood T cell repertoires in COVID-19. The repertoire was sequenced with immunoSEQ multiplex PCR; TCRdb's copy has only in-frame clones and lacks some. Among about 230,000 clones, about four fifths were seen once, and the ten largest hold roughly 8%. Sequencing was carried out using peripheral blood. The receptors stem from a woman aged 80 or older with COVID-19, enrolled during active disease.

The genes are TRBV7-9 and TRBJ1-2; D is unclear. The germline V gene has CDR1 SEHNR and CDR2 FQNEAQ (reference sequence). The germline V and J ends were trimmed by 3 bases and 7 bases, with 12 bases remaining between them. There are 13 residues in the CDR3. The CDR3 protein is CASSFDTYLGYTF. CDR3 nucleotide sequence: TGTGCCAGCAGCTTTGACACGTACCTTGGCTACACCTTC. The full variable domain, with the rest looked up from reference TRBV7-9 and TRBJ1-2, is DTGVSQNPRHKITKRGQNVTFRCDPISEHNRLYWYRQTLGQGPEFLTYFQNEAQLEKSRLLSDRFSAERPKGSFSTLEIQRTEQGDSAMYLCASSFDTYLGYTFGSGTRLTVV.

The chain uses TRBV5-1 and TRBJ2-7, with 7 bases matching TRBD1. The CDR3 length is 15 residues. Germline V CDR1 and CDR2: SGHRS, YFSETQ. Trimming took 4 bases from V and 5 from J; bases not matched to a gene: 12. For the CDR3, the DNA is TGCGCCAGCAGCCCAGGGACAGCTTTGGGCCACGAGCAGTACTTC. Residues: CASSPGTALGHEQYF.

This sequence joins TRBV30 and TRBJ2-5, with D hard to call. Trimming took off 7 bases at V and 3 bases at J, with 9 bases between the two ends. The CDR3 loop spans 11 amino acids. Germline lookup yields CDR1 GTSNPN and CDR2 SVGIG (reference sequence). This chain's CDR3 is CASRSKETQYF. The CDR3 DNA reads TGTGCCTCCCGGTCCAAAGAGACCCAGTACTTC.

The chain is built from TRBV3-1 (or the pseudogene TRBV3-2) and TRBJ2-6, with D possibly TRBD2 on 6 matching bases. The CDR3 is made up of 18 amino acids. Trimming cost V 3 bases and J 1 base, with 16 bases left between them. Germline CDR1 LGHDT, CDR2 YNNKEL (reference sequence). The CDR3 loop reads CASSHSRDSKSGANVLTF. The CDR3 region has the DNA TGTGCCAGCAGCCACAGCCGGGACTCCAAGTCTGGGGCCAACGTCCTGACTTTC.

The rearrangement joins TRBV6-1 to TRBJ1-2, with D maybe TRBD1 (6 bases). Trimming left V 0 bases short and J 0 bases short, with 11 bases between. Germline CDR1 reads MNHNS; CDR2 reads SASEGT. The CDR3 runs 16 residues. The CDR3 spells CASSEARNRANYGYTF. The CDR3 DNA reads TGTGCCAGCAGTGAAGCAAGGAACAGGGCTAACTATGGCTACACCTTC.

This clone has only one observation. This chain connects TRBV4-1 to TRBJ2-5, with D perhaps TRBD2 (6 bases). From germline, CDR1 is MGHRA and CDR2 YSYEKL. V lost 4 bases and J lost 2, with 14 bases in between. The CDR3 is made up of 15 amino acids. CDR3 nucleotide sequence: TGCGCCAGCAGCCGGGCGGGACGGACGCAAGAGACCCAGTACTTC. Its protein product is CASSRAGRTQETQYF.

With respect to this clone: Additional DNA sequences in this sample encode the identical CDR3. The CDR3 sequence: CASSFRGTGELFF. For the CDR3, the DNA is TGTGCCAGCAGTTTTAGGGGCACCGGGGAGCTGTTTTTT. V is TRBV12-3 or TRBV12-4 and J is TRBJ2-2; tentatively, D is TRBD1 (5 bases). The CDR3 has 13 residues. V dropped 3 bases and J dropped 4 bases, with 6 bases sitting between them.

The chain is built from TRBV28 and TRBJ2-2, with 8 positions matching TRBD1. CDR1 is MDHEN and CDR2 is SYDVKM in the germline V gene. The CDR3 has 15 amino acids. Losses at the gene ends were 7 bases for V and 8 bases for J; bases not matched to a gene: 12. CDR3 amino acids: CASTKGQGFRGELFF. The DNA of the CDR3 is TGTGCCAGCACTAAAGGACAGGGCTTTAGGGGGGAGCTGTTTTTT. Complete variable domain (other parts from reference TRBV28 and TRBJ2-2): DVKVTQSSRYLVKRTGEKVFLECVQDMDHENMFWYRQDPGLGLRLIYFSYDVKMKEKGDIPEGYSVSREKKERFSLILESASTNQTSMYLCASTKGQGFRGELFFGEGSRLTVL.

The rearrangement links TRBV2 to TRBJ2-5; D possibly corresponds to TRBD2 (6 bases). V lost 7 bases, J lost 6 bases, and 9 bases lay in between. The CDR3 runs 11 residues. Germline CDR1 reads SNHLY; CDR2 reads FYNNEI. For the CDR3, the DNA is TGTGCCAGCACCCTAGCGCAGACCCAGTACTTC. Protein: CASTLAQTQYF.

This clone was observed a single time. This rearrangement joins TRBV7-3 to TRBJ1-5; 8 bases align to TRBD1. In germline, CDR1 is SGHTA, CDR2 FQGTGA. This CDR3 has 13 residues. J was trimmed by 7 bases and V by 3 bases; bases with no gene match: 2. CDR3 DNA sequence: TGTGCCAGCAGCTTTACAGGGGGGCAGCCCCAGCATTTT. It is translated as CASSFTGGQPQHF.

V is TRBV14 and J is TRBJ1-6, with D possibly being TRBD1 (5 bases). The germline CDR1 and CDR2 sequences are SGHDN and FVKESK. V shed 3 bases and J shed 7 bases, with 13 bases lying between them. CDR3 length: 15 residues. The CDR3 bases are TGTGCCAGCAGCCAGGCGCAGGGATACAATTCACCCCTCCACTTT. Protein: CASSQAQGYNSPLHF.

This clone appeared once. The chain links TRBV6-5 to TRBJ1-5; D is possibly TRBD1 (6 bases). Per germline, CDR1 MNHEY and CDR2 SVGAGI. Between the trimmed V and J ends, which lost 2 bases and 6 bases, there was a span of 14 bases. The CDR3 spans 15 residues. CDR3 region: CASSYMGGGGQPQHF. The CDR3 DNA reads as TGTGCCAGCAGTTACATGGGGGGCGGGGGTCAGCCCCAGCATTTT.

V and J are TRBV27 and TRBJ2-7; TRBD2 is a possible D gene (6 bases). The CDR3 loop spans 15 amino acids. V was pared by 7 bases and J by 2 bases, with 18 bases between. CDR1 and CDR2 from the germline V gene are MNHEY and SMNVEV (reference sequence). For the CDR3, the DNA is TGTGCCAGCACCTTCCGTGGAGGAGGGCCCTACGAGCAGTACTTC. Protein product: CASTFRGGGPYEQYF.

The chain joins TRBV29-1 to TRBJ2-3; 9 bases map to TRBD2. V shed 6 bases, J shed 4 bases, and the junction held 11 bases outside the gene matches. CDR3 size: 15 residues. Per the germline V gene, CDR1 is SQVTM and CDR2 is ANQGSEA. The CDR3 DNA is TGCAGCGTAGAGACCCTAGCGGGGACGGCAGATACGCAGTATTTT. Protein sequence: CSVETLAGTADTQYF.

The genes are TRBV7-2 and TRBJ1-6; no firm D call. The CDR3 is 13 residues long. The V end lost 1 base, the J end lost 7 bases, and 5 bases lay between the germline ends. The germline gives CDR1 SGHTA, CDR2 FQGNSA. In DNA, the CDR3 is TGTGCCAGCAGCTTAGACGGGAATTCACCCCTCCACTTT. Protein: CASSLDGNSPLHF.

The chain carries TRBV9 and TRBJ1-6; 7 positions match TRBD1. CDR1 is SGDLS, CDR2 YYNGEE, per germline. V gave up 0 bases and J gave up 13 bases; unmatched junction bases: 4. There are 13 residues in the CDR3. The CDR3 loop reads CASSVDATGPLHF. CDR3 nucleotides: TGTGCCAGCAGCGTAGATGCGACAGGGCCCCTCCACTTT.

The gene calls are TRBV27 and TRBJ2-7, with a weak D call TRBD1 (6 bases). This CDR3 spans 13 amino acids. In germline, CDR1 is MNHEY, CDR2 SMNVEV (reference sequence). V shed 2 bases and J shed 3 bases, with 8 bases lying between them. CDR3 sequence reads: CASSLKGGYEQYF. CDR3 in DNA: TGTGCCAGCAGTTTAAAAGGGGGCTACGAGCAGTACTTC.

The V and J genes are TRBV6-2 or TRBV6-3 and TRBJ1-5; possibly TRBD1 for D (5 bases). Germline V lookup: CDR1 MNHEY, CDR2 SVGEGT. Trimming took 4 bases from V and 0 from J, leaving 10 bases between them. CDR3 size: 15 residues. The CDR3 DNA is TGTGCCAGCAGTTTCCGGGGGTATAGCAATCAGCCCCAGCATTTT. It encodes CASSFRGYSNQPQHF.

The CDR3 loop reads CASSLDSGGAANTGELFF. The DNA of the CDR3 is TGCGCCAGCAGCTTGGACAGCGGGGGGGCCGCGAACACCGGGGAGCTGTTTTTT. This chain uses TRBV5-1 with TRBJ2-2, with TRBD2 identical over 10 bases. Trimming cost V 0 bases and J 0 bases; bases outside gene matches: 5. Germline values: CDR1 SGHRS, CDR2 YFSETQ. This CDR3 region has 18 residues.